This TCR beta chain was retrieved from a study of shared clonotypes between healthy human individuals. The overall study: Aged between 18 and 49, the donors were two women and a few men.

In the authors' workflow: Junction-only immunoSEQ sequences carried no quality scores, so filtering differed. The method was immunoSEQ multiplex PCR; TCRdb's version includes in-frame clones alone and lacks a portion of them. V and J calls and clone size follow that table, whereas D and trimming were derived from the DNA. The sample includes 1,100,000 or so clones, approximately 80% of them seen just once. Turning to this clone: Its antigen is not identified.

Healthy HIV-negative adults with no recent acute infections or vaccinations were recruited as donors. Study results and limitations: Generation probabilities were higher for clonotypes shared across all four sorted-subset donors than for unshared ones.

With 3 bases removed from V and 2 bases from J, the gap between germline ends came to 11 bases. This CDR3 is 14 amino acids long. Per germline, CDR1 SGHAT and CDR2 FQDESV (reference sequence). Material: memory CD4+ T cells from PBMCs. This sample's subset: CD45RA-negative fraction. V is TRBV11-1 and J is TRBJ2-7; D gene ambiguous. The sequence came from a man aged 18 to 29 in good health. Some clones in this sample may be carry-over from other donors' samples. As DNA, the CDR3 is TGTGCCAGCAGCTTGGCGGATGGAACCTACGAGCAGTACTTC. As protein: CASSLADGTYEQYF.